These T cell receptor beta chains were read from a single sample in a study of Ad26.COV2.S vaccination and SARS-CoV-2 variants. Data came from immunoSEQ multiplex PCR; TCRdb stores just in-frame clones and leaves some out. In the table there are 380,000 or so clones, 83% of which are singletons. This specimen consisted of peripheral blood, obtained in a trial of Ad26.COV2.S vaccine versus placebo. The source of these receptors is a person between 18 and 60 years old who received the Ad26.COV2.S COVID-19 vaccine or a placebo. CDR3s include the opening cysteine and the closing phenylalanine or tryptophan. A D gene is named only where the DNA matches it firmly. The size of a clone is reported for some rows only, either as once, few or many, or as a class for expanded clones.

TRBJ1-2,.,TRBV6-5,.,CASRGGLNYGYTF,TGTGCCAGCAGGGGGGGCCTTAACTATGGCTACACCTTC
TRBJ2-1,.,TRBV5-1,.,CASSLTLPYNEQFF,TGCGCCAGCAGCTTGACTCTCCCCTACAATGAGCAGTTCTTC
TRBJ1-1,.,TRBV27,TRBD1,CASSLSPGQGVTEAFF,TGTGCCAGCAGTTTATCCCCGGGACAGGGGGTAACTGAAGCTTTCTTT
TRBJ2-5,.,TRBV5-1,.,CASSRGGDETQYF,TGCGCCAGCAGCAGGGGAGGAGACGAGACCCAGTACTTC
TRBJ2-7,few,TRBV7-9,.,CASSLAGGDEQYF,TGTGCCAGCAGCTTAGCGGGGGGCGACGAGCAGTACTTC
TRBJ2-7,once,TRBV7-9,TRBD1,CASSSRQGITEQYF,TGTGCCAGCAGCTCCCGACAGGGGATCACGGAGCAGTACTTC
TRBJ1-2,.,TRBV5-1,TRBD1,CASSGGDRVSGYTF,TGCGCCAGCAGCGGGGGGGACAGGGTATCTGGCTACACCTTC
TRBJ2-4,.,TRBV13,.,CASRSLGTKNIQYF,TGTGCCAGCAGATCCCTAGGGACCAAAAACATTCAGTACTTC
TRBJ2-2,.,TRBV13,.,CASRALNTGELFF,TGTGCCAGCCGGGCCCTGAACACCGGGGAGCTGTTTTTT
TRBJ2-5,.,TRBV5-1,TRBD2,CASSLALAGVGETQYF,TGCGCCAGCAGCTTGGCTCTAGCGGGAGTTGGTGAGACCCAGTACTTC
TRBJ1-2,.,TRBV7-8,.,CASSLARNYGYTF,TGTGCCAGCAGCTTAGCCAGAAACTATGGCTACACCTTC